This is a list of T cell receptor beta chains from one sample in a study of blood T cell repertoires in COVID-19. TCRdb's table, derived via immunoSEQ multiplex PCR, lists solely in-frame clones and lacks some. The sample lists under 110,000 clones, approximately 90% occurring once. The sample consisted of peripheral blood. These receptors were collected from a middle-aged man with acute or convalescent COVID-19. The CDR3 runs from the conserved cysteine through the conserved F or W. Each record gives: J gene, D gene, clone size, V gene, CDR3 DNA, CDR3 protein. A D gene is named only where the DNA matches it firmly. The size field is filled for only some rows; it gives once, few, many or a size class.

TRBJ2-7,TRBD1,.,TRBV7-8,TGTGCCAGCATCTCTAGAGGGGGACAGCCCTACGAGCAGTACTTC,CASISRGGQPYEQYF
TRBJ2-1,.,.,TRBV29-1,TGCAGCGCCCGCCCTTTAAGCGGGCCCTACAATGAGCAGTTCTTC,CSARPLSGPYNEQFF
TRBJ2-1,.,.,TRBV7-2,TGTGCCAGCAGCTTAGTAGGGGGTCTCCTTAGCTCCTACAATGAGCAGTTCTTC,CASSLVGGLLSSYNEQFF
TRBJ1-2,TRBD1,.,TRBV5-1,TGCGCCAGCAGCCCCGGACAGGAAGTTGGCTACACCTTC,CASSPGQEVGYTF
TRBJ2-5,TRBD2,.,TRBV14,TGTGCCAGCAGCGGGTTAGCGGGGACCCGAGAGACCCAGTACTTC,CASSGLAGTRETQYF
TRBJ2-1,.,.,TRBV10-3,TGTGCCATCAGTGCCTTGGAGTCAAGTGAGCAGTTCTTC,CAISALESSEQFF
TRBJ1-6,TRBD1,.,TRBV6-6,TGTGCCAGCAGTTACGGACAGGGCCCCACACCCCTCCACTTT,CASSYGQGPTPLHF
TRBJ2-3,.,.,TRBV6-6,TGTGCCAGCACCCTAGGGGGGGGCACAGATACGCAGTATTTT,CASTLGGGTDTQYF
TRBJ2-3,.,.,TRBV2,TGTGCCCGCAGTTGGGGGGGGGCCATGGGGACAGATACGCAGTATTTT,CARSWGGAMGTDTQYF
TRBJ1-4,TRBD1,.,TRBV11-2,TGTGCCAGCAGCTTTACAGGGGGCGGTAATGAAAAACTGTTTTTT,CASSFTGGGNEKLFF
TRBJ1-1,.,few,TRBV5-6,TGTGCCAGCAGCTTGGGACAGACTGAAGCTTTCTTT,CASSLGQTEAFF
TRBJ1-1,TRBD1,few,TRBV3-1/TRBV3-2,TGTGCCAGCAGATCTTCGGACAGGCTCGGGACTGAAGCTTTCTTT,CASRSSDRLGTEAFF
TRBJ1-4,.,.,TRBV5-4,TGTGCCAGCAGCTTGGGGCAGCGGCCGGAAAAACTGTTTTTT,CASSLGQRPEKLFF
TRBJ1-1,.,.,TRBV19,TGTGCCAGTAGTGCACCTCCCACTAGACCTTTAAACGAGGCTTTCTTT,CASSAPPTRPLNEAFF
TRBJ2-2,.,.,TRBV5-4,TGTGCCAGCAGCTTCCCGGGAACCGGGGAGCTGTTTTTT,CASSFPGTGELFF
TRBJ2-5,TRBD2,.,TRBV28,TGTGCCAGCTTCTCGGGGGGTCGAGAGACCCAGTACTTC,CASFSGGRETQYF
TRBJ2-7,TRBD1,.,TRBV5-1,TGCGCCAGCAGCCCCCCACTGGGTGGGACAGGGGGCGGCGAGCAGTACTTC,CASSPPLGGTGGGEQYF
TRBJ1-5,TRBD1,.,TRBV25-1,TGTGCCAGCAGTGAAGGGACAGGATACAAGCCCCAGCATTTT,CASSEGTGYKPQHF